The 7 T cell receptor beta chains presented below share a single source sample, sequenced in a study of blood T cell repertoires in COVID-19 (dated by TCRdb to the early 2020s). Receptor amplification or capture employed the immunoSEQ multiplex PCR assay. In TCRdb, the immuneACCESS table is reduced to in-frame sequences with V and J assigned. These tables do not hold every clone; where another copy was compared, an unresolved V gene accounts for under half, and the others remain unexplained. The sample data list approximately 260,000 clones, and roughly 81% of these were observed just once. 5% to 8% of the sample is taken by the ten largest. The sample was PBMCs or T cells enriched from blood (not recorded which). Receptor source: a woman aged 50 to 60 who had been exposed to COVID-19.

The chain has TRBV3-1 (or the pseudogene TRBV3-2) and TRBJ2-5; 8 nucleotides align to TRBD2. The CDR3 covers 15 residues. CDR1 LGHDT and CDR2 YNNKEL come from the germline V gene (reference sequence). The ends lost 1 base at V and 4 bases at J; junction bases unmatched: 5. The CDR3, as DNA: TGTGCCAGCAGCCAAGGGGCGGGGGGTAGAGAGACCCAGTACTTC. Translating gives CASSQGAGGRETQYF.

The chain joins TRBV6-5 to TRBJ2-1; maybe TRBD1 (6 bases). CDR3 length: 13 residues. Germline V lookup: CDR1 MNHEY, CDR2 SVGAGI. V lost 7 bases and J lost 6, with 13 bases in between. CDR3 DNA: TGTGCCAGCAAAGAGGGGGTAGGCAATGAGCAGTTCTTC. Amino acid sequence: CASKEGVGNEQFF.

The J gene is TRBJ1-2, the V gene TRBV11-2, with 7 bases fitting TRBD1. This CDR3 has 16 amino acids. Germline V gene sequence: CDR1 SGHAT, CDR2 FQNNGV. Germline trimming cut 0 bases from V and 2 bases from J; bases unmatched to any gene: 6. The CDR3 DNA sequence: TGTGCCAGCAGCTTAGATACAGGGGTGGTGAACTATGGCTACACCTTC. Its protein product is CASSLDTGVVNYGYTF.

V gene TRBV18 combines with J gene TRBJ1-1, with a weak D call TRBD1 (6 bases). The V gene's germline CDR1 is KGHSH and CDR2 LQKENI. The CDR3 contains 16 residues. The germline V and J ends were trimmed by 2 bases and 4 bases, with 17 bases remaining between them. CDR3 nucleotides: TGTGCCAGCTCACCATTTGGTACAGGGTGGGTCACTGAAGCTTTCTTT. It specifies CASSPFGTGWVTEAFF.

The V and J genes are TRBV12-3 or TRBV12-4 and TRBJ2-7, with D possibly being TRBD2 (5 bases). This CDR3 comprises 13 residues. The germline V and J ends were trimmed by 4 bases and 1 base, with 8 bases remaining between them. The CDR3 region is CASSSGDSYEQYF. The DNA of the CDR3 is TGTGCCAGCAGTTCCGGGGATTCCTACGAGCAGTACTTC.

This chain links TRBV5-4 with TRBJ2-2, with 7 bases identical to TRBD1. The CDR3 runs to 13 residues. V dropped 5 bases and J dropped 8; count of bases not matched to a gene: 6. Germline V gene lookup returns CDR1 SGHNT and CDR2 YYREEE (reference sequence). The chain's CDR3 is CASSRQGSGELFF. The CDR3 nucleotides are TGTGCCAGCAGTCGACAGGGTAGTGGGGAGCTGTTTTTT.

The chain couples TRBV5-8 to TRBJ2-7, with D perhaps TRBD1 (6 bases). V lost 9 bases, J lost 3 bases, and 16 bases lay in between. From germline, CDR1 is SGHTS and CDR2 YDEGEE. The CDR3 totals 13 residues. In nucleotides, the CDR3 is TGTGCCACCCAGGGGCCAGGGAACTACGAGCAGTACTTC. As protein: CATQGPGNYEQYF.